The 7 T cell receptor beta chains listed next were all sequenced from one sample in a study of sequential checkpoint blockade in melanoma. Sequencing was performed with immunoSEQ multiplex PCR; in TCRdb, only in-frame clones are kept and a portion is missing. The sample shows thousands of clones, about 64% of them seen only once. The treatment: randomized to nivolumab then ipilimumab (arm A) or the reverse (arm B). This specimen was CD8+ T cells sorted from blood (inferred from file names), taken from a patient given nivolumab and ipilimumab in sequence. The origin of the receptors is a human donor with melanoma.

Regarding this clone: With only one base between it and a far larger clone, this is likely a read error. The same CDR3 also results from other DNA sequences found in this sample. DNA of the CDR3: TGTGCTAGCGACCACGGGAGGGACTATGGCTACACCTTC. Translated, it gives CASDHGRDYGYTF. This chain connects TRBV6-5 to TRBJ1-2; D gene uncertain. This CDR3 comprises 13 residues. Per the germline V gene, CDR1 is MNHEY and CDR2 is SVGAGI.

V gene TRBV5-1 combines with J gene TRBJ2-7, with TRBD1 as a possible D gene (6 bases). Germline V lookup: CDR1 SGHRS, CDR2 YFSETQ. The CDR3 runs to 14 residues. V was shortened by 0 bases and J by 2 bases, with 9 bases between the two germline ends. The CDR3 DNA reads as TGCGCCAGCAGCTTGGTTGCAGGGGCCTACGAGCAGTACTTC. This sequence encodes CASSLVAGAYEQYF.

The rearrangement links TRBV20-1 to TRBJ2-7; D perhaps matches TRBD1 (5 bases). Germline CDR1 and CDR2: DFQATT and SNEGSKA (reference sequence). This CDR3 contains 11 residues. Between the trimmed V and J ends, which lost 6 bases and 6 bases, there was a span of 12 bases. The CDR3 is CSASQGGEQYF. The CDR3 DNA follows: TGCAGTGCAAGCCAGGGTGGCGAGCAGTACTTC.

J is TRBJ2-7 and V is TRBV27; D remains unclear. Per germline, CDR1 MNHEY and CDR2 SMNVEV (reference sequence). The length of the CDR3 is 12 residues. V gave up 2 bases and J gave up 3 bases, with 5 bases separating them. CDR3 sequence: CASSLTGYEQYF. The CDR3 nucleotides are TGTGCCAGCAGTTTAACGGGCTACGAGCAGTACTTC.

This clone rates as medium-sized. DNA for the CDR3: TGTGCCAGCTCACCCGAGTCCTACGAGCAGTACTTC. It specifies CASSPESYEQYF. This chain connects TRBV18 to TRBJ2-7; D is unresolved. Germline V CDR1 and CDR2: KGHSH, LQKENI. This CDR3 has 12 residues. V shed 3 bases and J shed 1 base, with 4 bases lying between them.

The V and J genes are TRBV5-4 and TRBJ2-7, with 8 bases lining up with TRBD2. J was trimmed by 3 bases and V by 3 bases; bases with no gene match: 5. The CDR3 covers 14 residues. Germline values: CDR1 SGHNT, CDR2 YYREEE (reference sequence). CDR3 region: CASSYAGGIYEQYF. The CDR3, as DNA: TGTGCCAGCAGCTATGCGGGAGGAATCTACGAGCAGTACTTC.

The gene calls are TRBV19 and TRBJ2-7, with no clear D. Germline CDR1 and CDR2: LNHDA and SQIVND (reference sequence). The CDR3 contains 13 residues. Trimming removed 1 base from V and 6 bases from J, with 10 bases in between. The chain's CDR3 is CASSIGPPSEQYF. The CDR3 DNA reads as TGTGCCAGTAGTATAGGGCCCCCATCCGAGCAGTACTTC.